The following is a TCR beta chain sequence with its context. Per the original data handling: The authors estimated nucleated cell counts from reference gene primer amplification. Data came from immunoSEQ multiplex PCR; TCRdb stores just in-frame clones and leaves some out. The DNA gave D and trimming, while V, J and clone size come from that table. Of roughly 410,000 clones in the sample, 70% to 90% were seen once. The sample originates from a study of blood T cell repertoires in COVID-19. Study-level information: Acute-phase and convalescent COVID-19 samples originated in the United States, Italy and Spain. T cells, B-cell-depleted T cells, or PBMCs provided the cDNA or gDNA that served as material.

Seattle patients were enrolled during active infection and followed longitudinally. From germline, CDR1 is KGHSH and CDR2 LQKENI. The CDR3 is 16 amino acids. V lost 3 bases and J lost 10; bases outside the gene matches: 13. The gene calls are TRBV18 and TRBJ2-1; 9 bases line up with TRBD2. The source of this sequence is a woman between 40 and 50 years old with COVID-19, enrolled during active disease. Sequencing input: peripheral blood. The DNA of the CDR3 is TGTGCCAGCTCACCTCTCGCTAGCGGGGTTCGGGTAGAGCAGTTCTTC. Translation gives CASSPLASGVRVEQFF.